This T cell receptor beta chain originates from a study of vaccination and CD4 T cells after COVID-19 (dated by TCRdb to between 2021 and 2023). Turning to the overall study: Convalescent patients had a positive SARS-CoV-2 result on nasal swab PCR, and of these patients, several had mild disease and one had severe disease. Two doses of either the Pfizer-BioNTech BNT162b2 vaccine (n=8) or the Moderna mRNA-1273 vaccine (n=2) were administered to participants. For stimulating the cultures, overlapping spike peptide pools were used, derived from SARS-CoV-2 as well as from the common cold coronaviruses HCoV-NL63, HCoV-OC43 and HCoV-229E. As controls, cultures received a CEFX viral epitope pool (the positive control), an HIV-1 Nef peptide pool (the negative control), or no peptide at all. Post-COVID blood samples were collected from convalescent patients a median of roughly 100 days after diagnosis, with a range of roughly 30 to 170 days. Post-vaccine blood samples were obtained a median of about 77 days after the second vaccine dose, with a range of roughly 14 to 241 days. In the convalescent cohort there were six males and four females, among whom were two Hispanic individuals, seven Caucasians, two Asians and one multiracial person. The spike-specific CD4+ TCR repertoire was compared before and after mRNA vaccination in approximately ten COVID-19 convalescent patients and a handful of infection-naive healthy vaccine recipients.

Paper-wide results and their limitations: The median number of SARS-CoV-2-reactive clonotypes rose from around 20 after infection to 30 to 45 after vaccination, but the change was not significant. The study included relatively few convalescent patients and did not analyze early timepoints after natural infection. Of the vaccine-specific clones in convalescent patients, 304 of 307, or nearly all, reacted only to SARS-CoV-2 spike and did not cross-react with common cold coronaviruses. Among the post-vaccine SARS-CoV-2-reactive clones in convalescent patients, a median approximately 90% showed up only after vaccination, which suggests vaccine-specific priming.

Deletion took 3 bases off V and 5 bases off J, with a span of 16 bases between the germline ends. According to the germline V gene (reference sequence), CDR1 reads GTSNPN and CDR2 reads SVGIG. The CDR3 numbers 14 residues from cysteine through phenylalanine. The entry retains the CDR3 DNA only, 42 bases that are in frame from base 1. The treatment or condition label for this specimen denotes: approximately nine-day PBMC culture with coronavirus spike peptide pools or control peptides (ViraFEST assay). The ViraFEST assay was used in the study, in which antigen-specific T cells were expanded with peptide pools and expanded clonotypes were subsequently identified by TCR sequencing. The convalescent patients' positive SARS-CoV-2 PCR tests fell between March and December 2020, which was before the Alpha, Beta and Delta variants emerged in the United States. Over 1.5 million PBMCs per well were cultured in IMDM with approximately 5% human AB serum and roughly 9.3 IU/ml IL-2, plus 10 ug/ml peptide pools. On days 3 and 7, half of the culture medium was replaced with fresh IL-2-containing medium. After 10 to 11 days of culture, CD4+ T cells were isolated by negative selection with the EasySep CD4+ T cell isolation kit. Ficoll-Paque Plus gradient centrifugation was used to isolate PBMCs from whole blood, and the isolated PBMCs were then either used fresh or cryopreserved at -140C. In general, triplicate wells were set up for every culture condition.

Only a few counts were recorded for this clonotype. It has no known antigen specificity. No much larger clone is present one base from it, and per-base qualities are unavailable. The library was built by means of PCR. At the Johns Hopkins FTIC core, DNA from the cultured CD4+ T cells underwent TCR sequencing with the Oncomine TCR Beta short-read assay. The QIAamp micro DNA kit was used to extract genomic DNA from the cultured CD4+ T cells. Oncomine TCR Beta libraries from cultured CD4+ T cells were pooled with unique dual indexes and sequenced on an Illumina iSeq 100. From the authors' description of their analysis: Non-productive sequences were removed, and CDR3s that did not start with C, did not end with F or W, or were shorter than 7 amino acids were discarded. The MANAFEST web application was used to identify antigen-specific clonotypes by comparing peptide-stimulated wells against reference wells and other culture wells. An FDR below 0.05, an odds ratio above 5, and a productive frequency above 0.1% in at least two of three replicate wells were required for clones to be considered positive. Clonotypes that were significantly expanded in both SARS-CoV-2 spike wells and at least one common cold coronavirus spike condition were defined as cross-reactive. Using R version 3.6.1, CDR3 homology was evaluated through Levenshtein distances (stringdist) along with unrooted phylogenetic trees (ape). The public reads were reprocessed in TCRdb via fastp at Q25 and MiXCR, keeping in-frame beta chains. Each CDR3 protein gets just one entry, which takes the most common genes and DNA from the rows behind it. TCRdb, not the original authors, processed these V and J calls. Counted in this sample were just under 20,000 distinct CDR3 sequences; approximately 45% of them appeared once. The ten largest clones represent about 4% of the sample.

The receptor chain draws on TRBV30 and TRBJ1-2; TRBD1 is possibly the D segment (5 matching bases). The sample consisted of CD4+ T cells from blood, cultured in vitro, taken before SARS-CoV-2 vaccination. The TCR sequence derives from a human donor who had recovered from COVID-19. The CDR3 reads CAWRAPTGRYGYTF. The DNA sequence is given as TGTGCCTGGAGGGCCCCGACGGGACGATATGGCTACACCTTC.